This passage covers 26 T cell receptor beta chains from one sample sequenced in a study of cytomegalovirus exposure and HLA in healthy donors. The PCR made use of 60 Vbeta and 13 Jbeta primers. Assay used: immunoSEQ multiplex PCR; TCRdb lists only in-frame clones, some missing. This sample carries about 120,000 clones, about 76% of them seen once, and the ten largest clones take approximately 28%. The specimen sequenced was PBMCs. The source is a man aged 55 to 70 in good health and CMV-seropositive.

The CDR3 sequence: CASSWTGQEAFF. The CDR3 coding sequence is TGCGCCAGCAGCTGGACTGGACAGGAAGCTTTCTTT. The chain links TRBV5-1 to TRBJ1-1; possible D gene TRBD1, 6 bases. Germline CDR1 reads SGHRS; CDR2 reads YFSETQ. This CDR3 comprises 12 residues. Trimming took 3 bases from V and 8 from J, leaving 11 bases between them.

The chain is built from TRBV27 and TRBJ1-1; 9 positions agree with TRBD1. Per germline, CDR1 MNHEY and CDR2 SMNVEV (reference sequence). V was pared by 6 bases and J by 1 base, with 12 bases of the junction left unmatched. This CDR3 contains 17 residues. The CDR3 DNA reads as TGTGCCAGCAGACCCACGGACAGGGGAGGGACGAACACTGAAGCTTTCTTT. This gives the protein CASRPTDRGGTNTEAFF.

This clone occurred once. This chain links TRBV30 with TRBJ1-1, with a possible D match to TRBD1 (6 bases). There are 13 residues in the CDR3. Germline CDR1 is GTSNPN and CDR2 is SVGIG (reference sequence). Trimming cost V 2 bases and J 1 base, with 8 bases left between them. The CDR3 sequence is CAWSRQENTEAFF. The CDR3 DNA reads TGTGCCTGGAGTAGACAGGAGAACACTGAAGCTTTCTTT.

V gene TRBV5-6 combines with J gene TRBJ1-1; D may be TRBD1 (5 bases). Trimming cost V 2 bases and J 1 base, with 6 bases left between them. CDR3 length equals 13 residues. The V gene's germline CDR1 is SGHDT and CDR2 YYEEEE. The CDR3 DNA reads as TGTGCCAGCAGCTTAGGGGAGAACACTGAAGCTTTCTTT. Its protein is CASSLGENTEAFF.

This clone appeared a single time. The gene calls are TRBV5-1 and TRBJ2-7, with TRBD1 matching 8 bases. Germline V gene lookup returns CDR1 SGHRS and CDR2 YFSETQ. The CDR3 covers 14 residues. V trimming: 6 bases; J trimming: 5 bases; junction bases outside the gene matches: 10. Here the CDR3 reads CASNLGQGNDEQYF. CDR3 in DNA: TGCGCCAGCAATCTCGGACAGGGCAACGACGAGCAGTACTTC.

The J gene is TRBJ1-4, the V gene TRBV6-1; 9 bases agree with TRBD1. Trimming removed 8 bases from V and 8 bases from J; junction bases left unmatched: 9. The CDR3 extends over 14 amino acids. Germline loops: CDR1 MNHNS, CDR2 SASEGT. CDR3 region: CASVYRGLNEKLFF. The CDR3 region has the DNA TGTGCCAGCGTCTACAGGGGGCTCAACGAAAAACTGTTTTTT.

The gene calls are TRBV4-1 and TRBJ2-7; 8 bases agree with TRBD2. V trimming: 3 bases; J trimming: 5 bases; junction bases outside the gene matches: 12. From germline, CDR1 is MGHRA and CDR2 YSYEKL. The CDR3 loop spans 16 amino acids. For the CDR3, the DNA is TGCGCCAGCAGCCAGGGAGCGGGAGCGGGAAGGAACGAGCAGTACTTC. It codes for CASSQGAGAGRNEQYF.

The chain links TRBV5-1 to TRBJ1-3; a weak D match, TRBD1 (6 bases). Trimming removed 4 bases from V and 0 bases from J, with 8 bases in between. Per germline, CDR1 SGHRS and CDR2 YFSETQ. The CDR3 has 14 residues. DNA of the CDR3: TGCGCCAGCAGCAAAGGGGGCTCTGGAAACACCATATATTTT. This sequence encodes CASSKGGSGNTIYF.

CDR3 protein: CSVKQGAYEQYF. The CDR3 DNA reads as TGCAGCGTTAAACAGGGGGCCTACGAGCAGTACTTC. The gene calls are TRBV29-1 and TRBJ2-7, with 8 bases matching TRBD1. The CDR3 contains 12 residues. Germline V gene sequence: CDR1 SQVTM, CDR2 ANQGSEA. V trimming: 5 bases; J trimming: 2 bases; junction bases outside the gene matches: 2.

This clone has a handful of counts. V and J are TRBV15 and TRBJ1-3, with D perhaps TRBD1 (5 bases). Germline V gene sequence: CDR1 LNHNV, CDR2 YYDKDF (reference sequence). The germline V and J ends were trimmed by 0 bases and 2 bases, with 8 bases remaining between them. This CDR3 has 15 residues. In DNA, the CDR3 is TGTGCCACCAGCAGAGATGTGACAGCTGGAAACACCATATATTTT. The encoded protein is CATSRDVTAGNTIYF.

This clone was recorded once. The chain is built from TRBV19 and TRBJ2-1, with TRBD1 identical over 9 bases. Trimming removed 10 bases from V and 7 bases from J; junction bases left unmatched: 11. Per the germline V gene, CDR1 is LNHDA and CDR2 is SQIVND (reference sequence). This CDR3 is 14 amino acids long. CDR3 DNA: TGTGCCACCCTTCCCGGGACAGGGCCAAATGAGCAGTTCTTC. Translation: CATLPGTGPNEQFF.

The chain employs TRBV20-1 and TRBJ2-1; D possibly corresponds to TRBD1 (6 bases). In germline, CDR1 is DFQATT, CDR2 SNEGSKA (reference sequence). Deletions cut 6 bases from V and 6 bases from J, with 9 bases between. This CDR3 has 11 residues. In nucleotides, the CDR3 is TGCAGTGCGGTACAGGGCAATGAGCAGTTCTTC. Amino acids: CSAVQGNEQFF.

This chain links TRBV5-1 with TRBJ2-5; the D gene is possibly TRBD2 (7 bases). The ends were cut back, 4 bases at V and 5 bases at J, with 12 bases in the middle. The CDR3 runs 13 residues. Germline CDR1 and CDR2: SGHRS and YFSETQ. The CDR3 coding sequence is TGCGCCAGCAGCCACGGGGGGCCTGAGACCCAGTACTTC. Amino acids: CASSHGGPETQYF.

This rearrangement joins TRBV15 to TRBJ2-7, with D tentatively TRBD2 (7 bases). V shed 9 bases and J shed 0 bases, with 15 bases lying between them. Germline V gene data show CDR1 as LNHNV and CDR2 as YYDKDF (reference sequence). This CDR3 is 14 amino acids long. The CDR3 spells CATRGEGDSYEQYF. The CDR3 DNA follows: TGTGCCACGAGAGGGGAGGGGGACTCCTACGAGCAGTACTTC.

The chain carries TRBV7-9 and TRBJ2-7; TRBD1 agrees at 7 bases. The CDR3 is 15 residues long. Germline trimming cut 3 bases from V and 6 bases from J; bases unmatched to any gene: 11. The germline CDR1 and CDR2 sequences are SEHNR and FQNEAQ (reference sequence). CDR3 in DNA: TGTGCCAGCAGCTTTAGACAGGGTGGTACTACCGAGCAGTACTTC. This sequence encodes CASSFRQGGTTEQYF. The whole variable domain, remainder taken from reference TRBV7-9 and TRBJ2-7, is DTGVSQNPRHKITKRGQNVTFRCDPISEHNRLYWYRQTLGQGPEFLTYFQNEAQLEKSRLLSDRFSAERPKGSFSTLEIQRTEQGDSAMYLCASSFRQGGTTEQYFGPGTRLTVT.

The V call is TRBV5-1, the J call TRBJ2-3, with 8 bases identical to TRBD2. V lost 0 bases to trimming and J lost 11 bases; unmatched junction nucleotides: 8. Germline V gene sequence: CDR1 SGHRS, CDR2 YFSETQ. The CDR3 has 14 residues. The CDR3 sequence: CASSLEASGLRQYF. CDR3 sequence (DNA): TGCGCCAGCAGCTTGGAGGCTAGCGGGTTAAGGCAGTATTTT.

The rearrangement joins TRBV30 to TRBJ2-1; D unresolved. CDR3 size: 13 residues. Germline CDR1 and CDR2: GTSNPN and SVGIG (reference sequence). V was pared by 3 bases and J by 0 bases, with 6 bases between. CDR3 sequence (DNA): TGTGCCTGGAGACGCGACTCCTACAATGAGCAGTTCTTC. It encodes CAWRRDSYNEQFF.

The rearrangement links TRBV27 to TRBJ1-4, with D unresolved. The V gene's germline CDR1 is MNHEY and CDR2 SMNVEV (reference sequence). The CDR3 has 15 residues. Trimming removed 2 bases at V and 0 bases at J, with 7 bases between. This CDR3 reads CASSLQRTTNEKLFF. The CDR3 DNA follows: TGTGCCAGCAGTTTACAGAGGACAACTAATGAAAAACTGTTTTTT.

This clone was seen only once. The chain combines TRBV11-3 with TRBJ2-1, with a tentative D call TRBD2 (6 bases). This CDR3 contains 14 residues. Looked up from germline, CDR1 is SGHNT and CDR2 is YENEEA. V dropped 7 bases and J dropped 2 bases, with 12 bases sitting between them. The CDR3 nucleotides read TGTGCCAGCACTCTGGAGGGGCCCTACAATGAGCAGTTCTTC. Its translation is CASTLEGPYNEQFF.

This clone was recorded once. The rearrangement joins TRBV18 to TRBJ1-1; maybe TRBD1 (5 bases). CDR1 and CDR2 (germline): KGHSH, LQKENI. The CDR3 is made up of 15 amino acids. Trimming took off 2 bases at V and 5 bases at J, with 15 bases between the two ends. CDR3: CASSPGGMRGTEAFF. CDR3 DNA: TGTGCCAGCTCACCAGGGGGGATGCGCGGGACTGAAGCTTTCTTT.

The chain uses TRBV30 and TRBJ1-2; 8 bases are a match to TRBD1. CDR1 is GTSNPN and CDR2 is SVGIG in the germline V gene (reference sequence). This CDR3 is 15 amino acids long. Losses at the gene ends were 0 bases for V and 7 bases for J; bases not matched to a gene: 10. The CDR3 reads CAWSVLSGQGVGYTF. CDR3 sequence (DNA): TGTGCCTGGAGTGTACTCTCAGGACAGGGCGTTGGCTACACCTTC. The full variable domain, its missing parts supplied by reference TRBV30 and TRBJ1-2, is SQTIHQWPATLVQPVGSPLSLECTVEGTSNPNLYWYRQAAGRGLQLLFYSVGIGQISSEVPQNLSASRPQDRQFILSSKKLLLSDSGFYLCAWSVLSGQGVGYTFGSGTRLTVV.

The chain couples TRBV25-1 to TRBJ1-4; D is unclear. The germline V and J ends were trimmed by 5 bases and 9 bases, with 10 bases remaining between them. Germline V gives CDR1 MGHDK, CDR2 SYGVNS. CDR3 length: 12 amino acids. The CDR3 reads CASSRETQKLFF. CDR3 nucleotide sequence: TGTGCCAGCAGTAGGGAGACGCAAAAACTGTTTTTT.

This chain joins TRBV30 and TRBJ2-7; 8 nucleotides line up with TRBD1. The CDR3 has 15 amino acids. The germline V gene encodes CDR1 GTSNPN and CDR2 SVGIG (reference sequence). J was trimmed by 1 base and V by 3 bases; bases with no gene match: 8. CDR3 in amino acids: CAWSATGALSYEQYF. For the CDR3, the DNA is TGTGCCTGGAGCGCGACAGGGGCCTTATCCTACGAGCAGTACTTC.

The chain links TRBV19 to TRBJ1-1; 9 bases fit TRBD1. The CDR3 sequence is 15 residues long. Per germline, CDR1 LNHDA and CDR2 SQIVND (reference sequence). Trimming at V came to 6 bases and at J to 4 bases, leaving 9 bases not matched to a gene. The CDR3 DNA reads as TGTGCCAGTAGGTTACAGGGGGCAACGGGCACTGAAGCTTTCTTT. The encoded protein is CASRLQGATGTEAFF.

The chain has TRBV7-2 and TRBJ1-1; the match to TRBD1 covers 9 bases. CDR1 and CDR2 (germline): SGHTA, FQGNSA. V was pared by 6 bases and J by 1 base, with 3 bases of the junction left unmatched. This CDR3 spans 14 amino acids. The CDR3 bases are TGTGCCAGCAGAAACAGGGGGCGGAACACTGAAGCTTTCTTT. Translated, it gives CASRNRGRNTEAFF. Together with reference TRBV7-2 and TRBJ1-1, the CDR3 gives the full variable domain: GAGVSQSPSNKVTEKGKDVELRCDPISGHTALYWYRQSLGQGLEFLIYFQGNSAPDKSGLPSDRFSAERTGGSVSTLTIQRTQQEDSAVYLCASRNRGRNTEAFFGQGTRLTVV.

The chain is built from TRBV28 and TRBJ2-2, with 13 bases aligning to TRBD2. The CDR3 covers 17 residues. CDR1 MDHEN and CDR2 SYDVKM come from the germline V gene. The trim removed 7 bases at V and 6 bases at J, leaving 11 bases unmatched. The CDR3 bases are TGTGCCAGCACCCAGGGACTAGCGGGATCCAGGGCCGGGGAGCTGTTTTTT. Protein product: CASTQGLAGSRAGELFF.